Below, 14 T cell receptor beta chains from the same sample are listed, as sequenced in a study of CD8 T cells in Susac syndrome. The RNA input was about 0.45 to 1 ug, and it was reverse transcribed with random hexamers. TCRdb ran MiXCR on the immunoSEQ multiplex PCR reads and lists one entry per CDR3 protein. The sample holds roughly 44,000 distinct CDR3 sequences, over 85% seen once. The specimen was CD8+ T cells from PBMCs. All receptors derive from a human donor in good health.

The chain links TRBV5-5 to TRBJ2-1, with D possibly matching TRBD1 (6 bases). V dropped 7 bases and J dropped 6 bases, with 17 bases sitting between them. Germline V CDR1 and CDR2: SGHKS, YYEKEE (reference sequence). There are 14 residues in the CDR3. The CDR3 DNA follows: TGTGCCAGCGGTGGGTCAGGGGTAGGCAATGAGCAGTTCTTC. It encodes CASGGSGVGNEQFF.

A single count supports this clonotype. CDR3 DNA sequence: TGTAGTGGACAGGGCCTTCAAGAGACCCAGTACTTC. Protein sequence: CSGQGLQETQYF. The chain joins TRBV2 to TRBJ2-5, with 8 nucleotides matching TRBD1. The CDR3 runs to 12 residues. Germline values: CDR1 SNHLY, CDR2 FYNNEI.

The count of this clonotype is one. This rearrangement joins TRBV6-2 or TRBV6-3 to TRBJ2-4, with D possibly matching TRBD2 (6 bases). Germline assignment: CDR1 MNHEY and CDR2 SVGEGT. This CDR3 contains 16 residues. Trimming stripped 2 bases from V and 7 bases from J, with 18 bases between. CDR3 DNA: TGTGCCAGCAGTTACGGGTCGGGAGAACAGGAGAACATTCAGTACTTC. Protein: CASSYGSGEQENIQYF.

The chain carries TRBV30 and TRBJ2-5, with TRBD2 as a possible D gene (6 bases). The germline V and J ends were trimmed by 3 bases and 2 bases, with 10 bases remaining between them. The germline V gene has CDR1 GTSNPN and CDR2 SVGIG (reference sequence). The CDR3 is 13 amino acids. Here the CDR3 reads CAWRPGAQETQYF. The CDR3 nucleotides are TGTGCCTGGAGGCCGGGAGCTCAAGAGACCCAGTACTTC.

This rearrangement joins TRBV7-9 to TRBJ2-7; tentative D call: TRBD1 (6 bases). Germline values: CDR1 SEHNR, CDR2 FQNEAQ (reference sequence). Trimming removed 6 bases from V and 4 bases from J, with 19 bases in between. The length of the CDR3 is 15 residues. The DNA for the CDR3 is TGTGCCAGCAGTCAACTACAGGGCCCAAATTACGAGCAGTACTTC. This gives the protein CASSQLQGPNYEQYF.

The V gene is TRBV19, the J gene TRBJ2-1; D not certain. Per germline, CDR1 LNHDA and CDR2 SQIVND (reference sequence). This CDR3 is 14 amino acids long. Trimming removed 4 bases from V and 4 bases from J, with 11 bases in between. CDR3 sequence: CASSSLFRYNEQFF. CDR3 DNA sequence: TGTGCCAGTAGTAGCCTTTTCAGGTACAATGAGCAGTTCTTC.

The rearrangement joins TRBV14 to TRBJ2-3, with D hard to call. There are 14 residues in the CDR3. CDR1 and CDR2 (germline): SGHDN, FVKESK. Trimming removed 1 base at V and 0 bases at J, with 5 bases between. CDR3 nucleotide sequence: TGTGCCAGCAGCCAAGGCGCAAGCACAGATACGCAGTATTTT. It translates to CASSQGASTDTQYF.

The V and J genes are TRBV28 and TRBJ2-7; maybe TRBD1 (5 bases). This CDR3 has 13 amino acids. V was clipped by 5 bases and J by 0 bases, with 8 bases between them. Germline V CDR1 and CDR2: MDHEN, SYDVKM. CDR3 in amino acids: CASSRQHSYEQYF. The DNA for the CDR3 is TGTGCCAGCAGTCGACAGCACTCCTACGAGCAGTACTTC.

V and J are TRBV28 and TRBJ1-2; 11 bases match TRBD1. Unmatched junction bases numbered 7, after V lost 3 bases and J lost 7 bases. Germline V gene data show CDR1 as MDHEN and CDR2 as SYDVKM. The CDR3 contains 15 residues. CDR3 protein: CASSLDRGLGGGYTF. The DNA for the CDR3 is TGTGCCAGCAGTTTGGACAGGGGGCTTGGAGGTGGCTACACCTTC.

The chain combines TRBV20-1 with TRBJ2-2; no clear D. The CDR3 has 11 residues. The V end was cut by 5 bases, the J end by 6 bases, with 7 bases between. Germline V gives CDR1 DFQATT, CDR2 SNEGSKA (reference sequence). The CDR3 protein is CSAQTSGELFF. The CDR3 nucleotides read TGCAGTGCTCAGACATCCGGGGAGCTGTTTTTT.

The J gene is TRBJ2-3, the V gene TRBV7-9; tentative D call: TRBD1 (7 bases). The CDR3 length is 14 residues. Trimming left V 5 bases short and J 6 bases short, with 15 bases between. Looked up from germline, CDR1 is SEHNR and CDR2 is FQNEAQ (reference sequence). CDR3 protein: CASSAPRGEDTQYF. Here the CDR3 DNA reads TGTGCCAGCAGCGCCCCCAGGGGGGAGGATACGCAGTATTTT.

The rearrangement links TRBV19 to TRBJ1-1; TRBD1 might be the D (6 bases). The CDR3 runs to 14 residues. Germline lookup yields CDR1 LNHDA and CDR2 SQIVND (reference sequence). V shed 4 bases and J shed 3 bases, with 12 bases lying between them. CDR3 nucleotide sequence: TGTGCCAGTAGTAGGACAGTGGATTACACTGAAGCTTTCTTT. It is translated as CASSRTVDYTEAFF.

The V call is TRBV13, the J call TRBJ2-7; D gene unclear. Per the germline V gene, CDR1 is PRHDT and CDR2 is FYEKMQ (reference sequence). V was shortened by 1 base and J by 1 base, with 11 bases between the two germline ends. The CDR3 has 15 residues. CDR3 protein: CASSLAGGKSYEQYF. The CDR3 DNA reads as TGTGCCAGCAGCTTAGCGGGTGGGAAATCCTACGAGCAGTACTTC.

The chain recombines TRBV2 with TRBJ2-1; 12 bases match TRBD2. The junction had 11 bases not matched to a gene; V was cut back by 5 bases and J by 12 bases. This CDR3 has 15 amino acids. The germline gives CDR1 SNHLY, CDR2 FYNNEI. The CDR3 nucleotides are TGTGCCAGCAGTCTGGCGACTAGCGGGAGATCTGGGCAGTTCTTC. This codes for CASSLATSGRSGQFF.